This TCR beta chain was captured in a study of post-analysis software for immune sequencing data. General study results and limits: Normalized Chao1 diversity was significantly lower in multiple sclerosis patients than in controls. The five TRBV segments detected at higher frequency in patients than in controls included TRBV5-6, TRBV5-1 and TRBV20-1.

Concerning this clonotype itself: The antigen remains unidentified.

This CDR3 is 15 amino acids long. Trimming pared 0 bases from V and 1 base from J, leaving 10 bases between. CDR1 MNHEY and CDR2 SVGAGI come from the germline V gene. Incorporated into the TCR beta cDNA libraries were unique molecular identifiers, which served to reduce PCR and sequencing biases. TCRdb called the PCR reads again in MiXCR, with one record for every CDR3 protein. The data contain fewer than 850,000 distinct CDR3 sequences, about 43% of them singletons. The chain carries TRBV6-5 and TRBJ2-7; D call uncertain. The sequence was obtained from a girl aged 10-17 years with multiple sclerosis. The sequenced sample consisted of blood. CDR3: CASSYSNRVSYEQYF. The CDR3 DNA sequence: TGTGCCAGCAGTTACTCGAACCGGGTTTCCTACGAGCAGTACTTC.